This TCR beta chain was sequenced in a study of cytomegalovirus exposure and HLA in healthy donors. Findings and limits, study-wide: CMV serostatus stood as the only immune exposure information on hand.

The study ran its PCR with 60 Vbeta and 13 Jbeta primers. Here immunoSEQ multiplex PCR was the method, and the copy in TCRdb shows in-frame clones only, minus some. Among tens of thousands of clones listed, about four fifths were seen once. About this clone itself: What it binds is unknown.

This clonotype originated in a human donor in good health. Sequencing was carried out using PBMCs.

Written as DNA, the CDR3 is TGTGCCAGCCCCGCGGGAAGTCGTAGCACCGGGGAGCTGTTTTTT. Translated, it gives CASPAGSRSTGELFF. The rearrangement uses TRBV6-1 and TRBJ2-2, with D maybe TRBD2 (6 bases). The V gene's germline CDR1 is MNHNS and CDR2 SASEGT. Trimming took off 8 bases at V and 4 bases at J, with 17 bases between the two ends. CDR3 length: 15 residues.